This TCR beta chain is drawn from a study of cytomegalovirus exposure and HLA in healthy donors. The study, taken as a whole, reports: Further analysis, carried out later, found HLA-associated TCR beta chains more clonally expanded than equally common other chains. TCR beta sequences reportedly predicted most subjects' HLA-A and HLA-B alleles accurately.

The ends lost 5 bases at V and 7 bases at J; junction bases unmatched: 8. Germline CDR1 reads LGHNA; CDR2 reads YNFKEQ. This CDR3 has 15 residues. It was with 60 Vbeta and 13 Jbeta primers that the PCR ran. The data were produced by immunoSEQ multiplex PCR, yet TCRdb's version contains in-frame clones alone and is incomplete. The sample has about 140,000 clones. On this clone itself: Its antigen is still unknown.

V is TRBV4-2 and J is TRBJ2-1, with 10 nucleotides matching TRBD2. This TCR was recovered from a male donor in good health and CMV-seronegative. The sequenced sample was PBMCs. The CDR3 here is CASSFRTSGENEQFF. Written as DNA, the CDR3 is TGTGCCAGCAGCTTTCGAACTAGCGGGGAAAATGAGCAGTTCTTC.